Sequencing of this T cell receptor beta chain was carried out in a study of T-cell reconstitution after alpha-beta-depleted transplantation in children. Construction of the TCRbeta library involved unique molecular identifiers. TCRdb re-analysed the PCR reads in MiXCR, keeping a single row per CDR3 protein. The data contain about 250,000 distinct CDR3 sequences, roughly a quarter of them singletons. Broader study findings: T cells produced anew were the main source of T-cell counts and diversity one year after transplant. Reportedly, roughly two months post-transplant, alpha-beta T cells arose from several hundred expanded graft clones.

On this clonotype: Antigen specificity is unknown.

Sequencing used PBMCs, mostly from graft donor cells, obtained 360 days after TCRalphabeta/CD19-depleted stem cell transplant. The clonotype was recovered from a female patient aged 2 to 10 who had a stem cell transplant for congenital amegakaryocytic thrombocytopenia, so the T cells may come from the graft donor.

The CDR3 loop is CASGGARSGANVLTF. Written as DNA, the CDR3 is TGTGCCAGCGGGGGCGCCCGCTCTGGGGCCAACGTCCTGACTTTC. V is TRBV12-3 or TRBV12-4 and J is TRBJ2-6; weak D call: TRBD1 (6 bases). The CDR3 extends over 15 amino acids. The V end lost 8 bases, the J end lost 0 bases, and 11 bases lay between the germline ends.